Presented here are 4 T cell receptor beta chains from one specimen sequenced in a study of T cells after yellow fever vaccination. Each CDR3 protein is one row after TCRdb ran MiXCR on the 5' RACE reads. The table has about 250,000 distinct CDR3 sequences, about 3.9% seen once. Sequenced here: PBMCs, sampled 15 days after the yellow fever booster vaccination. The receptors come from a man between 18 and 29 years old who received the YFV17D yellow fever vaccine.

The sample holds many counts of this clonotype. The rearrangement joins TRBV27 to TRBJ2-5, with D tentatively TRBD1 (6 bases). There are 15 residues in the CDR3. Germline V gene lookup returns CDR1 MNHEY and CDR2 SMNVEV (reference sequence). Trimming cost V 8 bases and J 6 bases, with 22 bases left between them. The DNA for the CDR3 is TGTGCCAGCCCGGATCCGGGACACCAAAAAAAGACCCAGTACTTC. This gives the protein CASPDPGHQKKTQYF.

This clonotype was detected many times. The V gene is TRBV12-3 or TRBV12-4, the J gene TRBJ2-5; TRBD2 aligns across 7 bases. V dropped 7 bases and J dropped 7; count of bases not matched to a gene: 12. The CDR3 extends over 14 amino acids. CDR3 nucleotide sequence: TGTGCCAGCACCCTTGGGGCGGGGGAGGGGACCCAGTACTTC. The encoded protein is CASTLGAGEGTQYF.

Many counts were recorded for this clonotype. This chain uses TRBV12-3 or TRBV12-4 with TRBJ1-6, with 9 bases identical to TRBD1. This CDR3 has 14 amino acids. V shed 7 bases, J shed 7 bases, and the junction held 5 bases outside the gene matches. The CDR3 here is CASTSDRGNSPLHF. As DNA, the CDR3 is TGTGCCAGCACCTCGGACAGGGGAAATTCACCCCTCCACTTT.

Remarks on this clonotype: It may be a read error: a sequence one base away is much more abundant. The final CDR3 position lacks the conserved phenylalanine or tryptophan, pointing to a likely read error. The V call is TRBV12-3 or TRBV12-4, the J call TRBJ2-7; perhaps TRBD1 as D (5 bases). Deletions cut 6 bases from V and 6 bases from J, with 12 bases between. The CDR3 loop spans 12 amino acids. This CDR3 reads CASSPQVVEQYL. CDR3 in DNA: TGTGCCAGCAGCCCACAGGTCGTCGAGCAGTACCTC.